Below, 23 T cell receptor beta chains from the same sample are listed, as sequenced in a study of blood T cell repertoires in COVID-19. The method was immunoSEQ multiplex PCR; TCRdb's version includes in-frame clones alone and lacks a portion of them. Found here are some 230,000 clones, roughly four fifths of them singletons; the top ten hold roughly 8.2%. The specimen was peripheral blood. These TCRs come from an elderly woman with COVID-19, enrolled during active disease.

The V call is TRBV3-1 (or the pseudogene TRBV3-2), the J call TRBJ2-3; D gene uncertain. The ends were cut back, 3 bases at V and 4 bases at J, with 8 bases in the middle. Per the germline V gene, CDR1 is LGHDT and CDR2 is YNNKEL (reference sequence). CDR3 length: 13 amino acids. The CDR3 coding sequence is TGTGCCAGCAGCCATGGTGGCCCAGATACGCAGTATTTT. Translated: CASSHGGPDTQYF.

This rearrangement joins TRBV6-5 to TRBJ2-2, with a tentative D call TRBD2 (6 bases). The CDR3 has 14 residues. V was shortened by 8 bases and J by 1 base, with 11 bases between the two germline ends. The germline V gene has CDR1 MNHEY and CDR2 SVGAGI. This chain's CDR3 is CASLGRRNTGELFF. Written as DNA, the CDR3 is TGTGCCAGCTTGGGGAGGAGGAACACCGGGGAGCTGTTTTTT.

The V and J genes are TRBV25-1 and TRBJ2-5; 7 bases match TRBD2. The CDR3 covers 17 residues. Germline V gene sequence: CDR1 MGHDK, CDR2 SYGVNS. J gave up 0 bases and V 1 base, and 8 bases lay outside the gene matches. CDR3 sequence: CASSESPRAGNQETQYF. Here the CDR3 DNA reads TGTGCCAGCAGTGAATCCCCTAGAGCGGGGAACCAAGAGACCCAGTACTTC.

The chain employs TRBV9 and TRBJ1-1; D might be TRBD1 (5 bases). V was trimmed by 0 bases and J by 11 bases, leaving 11 bases between them. The CDR3 consists of 12 residues. Germline CDR1 is SGDLS and CDR2 is YYNGEE. In nucleotides, the CDR3 is TGTGCCAGCAGCGTAGTGCAGGGTAAGGCTTTCTTT. It specifies CASSVVQGKAFF.

The rearrangement uses TRBV4-1 and TRBJ2-7; tentatively, D is TRBD2 (5 bases). The CDR3 runs to 14 residues. The V gene's germline CDR1 is MGHRA and CDR2 YSYEKL. Trimming cost V 3 bases and J 2 bases, with 11 bases left between them. In DNA form, the CDR3 reads TGCGCCAGCAGCCACGGACGGGGAACCTACGAGCAGTACTTC. It yields the protein CASSHGRGTYEQYF.

The chain uses TRBV11-2 and TRBJ2-5; 7 bases agree with TRBD1. The length of the CDR3 is 14 residues. V lost 2 bases to trimming and J lost 9 bases; unmatched junction nucleotides: 9. Germline-derived CDR1 and CDR2 are SGHAT and FQNNGV. CDR3 sequence (DNA): TGTGCCAGCAGCTTAATGGCAGGGGGAAGGGCCCAGTACTTC. Protein product: CASSLMAGGRAQYF. The variable domain in full, completed from reference TRBV11-2 and TRBJ2-5, reads EAGVAQSPRYKIIEKRQSVAFWCNPISGHATLYWYQQILGQGPKLLIQFQNNGVVDDSQLPKDRFSAERLKGVDSTLKIQPAKLEDSAVYLCASSLMAGGRAQYFGPGTRLLVL.

A remark on this clone: This sample also contains other DNA sequences that code for the same CDR3. The V call is TRBV30, the J call TRBJ1-5, with TRBD1 as a possible D gene (5 bases). This CDR3 contains 13 residues. Germline V CDR1 and CDR2: GTSNPN, SVGIG (reference sequence). Between the trimmed V and J ends, which lost 3 bases and 7 bases, there was a span of 13 bases. CDR3 sequence reads: CAWSPQGNQPQHF. In nucleotides, the CDR3 is TGTGCCTGGAGCCCCCAGGGAAACCAGCCCCAGCATTTT.

The V and J genes are TRBV5-5 and TRBJ2-1, with 10 positions matching TRBD2. The CDR3 runs to 18 residues. The V and J ends lost 2 bases and 10 bases, in that order; junction bases with no gene match: 18. Germline V gene sequence: CDR1 SGHKS, CDR2 YYEKEE (reference sequence). CDR3 in DNA: TGTGCCAGCAGCTTTGGGGCCCAGCGGGGGGGGCTGGGCGGAGAGCAGTTCTTC. Protein product: CASSFGAQRGGLGGEQFF.

The chain links TRBV28 to TRBJ2-2, with TRBD2 matching 14 bases. Germline-derived CDR1 and CDR2 are MDHEN and SYDVKM. The V segment lost 8 bases and the J segment 6 bases; nucleotides outside the gene matches: 5. This CDR3 comprises 15 residues. Here the CDR3 DNA reads TGTGCCAGCGGGGGACTAGCGGGAGTTTCCGGGGAGCTGTTTTTT. Its translation is CASGGLAGVSGELFF.

The V and J genes are TRBV19 and TRBJ2-5; D possibly corresponds to TRBD1 (6 bases). Trimming stripped 3 bases from V and 5 bases from J, with 13 bases between. The CDR3 runs to 14 residues. Germline CDR1 reads LNHDA; CDR2 reads SQIVND (reference sequence). Here the CDR3 reads CASSIKGQRETQYF. CDR3 sequence (DNA): TGTGCCAGTAGTATTAAGGGACAACGGGAGACCCAGTACTTC.

This chain joins TRBV27 and TRBJ1-5, with D maybe TRBD1 (5 bases). Germline lookup yields CDR1 MNHEY and CDR2 SMNVEV (reference sequence). The CDR3 length is 16 residues. V was pared by 6 bases and J by 7 bases, with 22 bases between. The DNA of the CDR3 is TGTGCCAGCAGCTCCCCAGGGAACCCCTCAAACCAGCCCCAGCATTTT. The encoded protein is CASSSPGNPSNQPQHF.

The chain couples TRBV12-3 or TRBV12-4 to TRBJ2-2, with a tentative D call TRBD1 (6 bases). There are 13 residues in the CDR3. Trimming shortened V by 5 bases and J by 6 bases, and 10 bases separated the two germline ends. CDR3 sequence reads: CASSLGQPGELFF. DNA for the CDR3: TGTGCCAGCAGTCTTGGACAGCCCGGGGAGCTGTTTTTT.

The chain links TRBV9 to TRBJ2-7; 8 bases fit TRBD2. The junction had 5 bases not matched to a gene; V was cut back by 4 bases and J by 5 bases. The CDR3 contains 13 residues. From germline, CDR1 is SGDLS and CDR2 YYNGEE. The CDR3, as DNA: TGTGCCAGCAGCTTCCGGGGGGGCAACGAGCAGTACTTC. It specifies CASSFRGGNEQYF.

This clone came up a few times. CDR3 in amino acids: CASSASARSPDTQYF. CDR3 in DNA: TGTGCCAGCAGTGCTAGCGCACGGAGCCCAGATACGCAGTATTTT. The chain employs TRBV9 and TRBJ2-3; a weak D match, TRBD2 (6 bases). The CDR3 spans 15 residues. CDR1 is SGDLS, CDR2 YYNGEE, per germline. V was shortened by 5 bases and J by 4 bases, with 17 bases between the two germline ends.

Comment on this clone: One junction end disagrees with the germline gene, perhaps due to a read error. The J gene is TRBJ2-5, the V gene TRBV7-7, with TRBD2 as a possible D gene (6 bases). This CDR3 contains 14 residues. Germline V gene lookup returns CDR1 SSHAT and CDR2 FNYEAQ (reference sequence). The CDR3 region is CASSSAGRGQTQYF. The CDR3 nucleotides are TGTGCTAGCAGCTCCGCCGGGCGGGGACAGACCCAGTACTTC. The variable domain in full, with the rest retrieved from reference TRBV7-7 and TRBJ2-5, is GAGVSQSPRYKVTKRGQDVTLRCDPISSHATLYWYQQALGQGPEFLTYFNYEAQPDKSGLPSDRFSAERPEGSISTLTIQRTEQRDSAMYRCASSSAGRGQTQYFGPGTRLLVL.

The rearrangement uses TRBV6-5 and TRBJ1-5; D remains ambiguous. Germline lookup yields CDR1 MNHEY and CDR2 SVGAGI. The length of the CDR3 is 14 residues. V gave up 7 bases and J gave up 0 bases, with 10 bases separating them. This chain's CDR3 is CASTALNSNQPQHF. CDR3 nucleotide sequence: TGTGCCAGCACGGCACTAAATAGCAATCAGCCCCAGCATTTT.

V and J are TRBV5-8 and TRBJ1-4, with D uncertain. Trimming removed 4 bases at V and 8 bases at J, with 18 bases between. The germline V gene has CDR1 SGHTS and CDR2 YDEGEE. The CDR3 spans 15 residues. This chain's CDR3 is CASSREGARREKLFF. CDR3 coding DNA: TGTGCCAGCAGCAGAGAGGGCGCGAGAAGAGAAAAACTGTTTTTT.

The chain links TRBV6-5 to TRBJ1-4; TRBD1 might be the D (6 bases). V dropped 0 bases and J dropped 6 bases, with 11 bases sitting between them. The germline gives CDR1 MNHEY, CDR2 SVGAGI. This CDR3 region has 15 residues. CDR3 nucleotides: TGTGCCAGCAGTTACTCATCAACAGGGTATGAAAAACTGTTTTTT. Residues: CASSYSSTGYEKLFF.

This clone is a singleton in its sample. The chain carries TRBV3-1 (or the pseudogene TRBV3-2) and TRBJ2-1; 9 bases match TRBD1. V lost 0 bases to trimming and J lost 4 bases; unmatched junction nucleotides: 1. This CDR3 has 15 residues. Germline-derived CDR1 and CDR2 are LGHDT and YNNKEL (reference sequence). CDR3 sequence (DNA): TGTGCCAGCAGCCAAGATGGACAGGGGTACAATGAGCAGTTCTTC. Translated, it gives CASSQDGQGYNEQFF.

A single count supports this clone. The CDR3, as DNA: TGTGCCAGCAGCCTCGGGACTCCTTCCTACGAGCAGTACTTC. This gives the protein CASSLGTPSYEQYF. V is TRBV13 and J is TRBJ2-7, with a tentative D call TRBD2 (6 bases). CDR3 length: 14 residues. Germline CDR1 and CDR2: PRHDT and FYEKMQ (reference sequence). Trimming cost V 5 bases and J 1 base, with 12 bases left between them.

The gene calls are TRBV6-1 and TRBJ2-7; the D is unclear. The CDR3 runs to 11 residues. Per germline, CDR1 MNHNS and CDR2 SASEGT. Trimming pared 3 bases from V and 3 bases from J, leaving 3 bases between. CDR3 sequence: CASSDSYEQYF. The CDR3 DNA reads TGTGCCAGCAGTGACAGCTACGAGCAGTACTTC.

The CDR3 loop is CASSFEIRGTEAFF. In DNA, the CDR3 is TGTGCCAGCAGCTTCGAAATAAGGGGGACTGAAGCTTTCTTT. The rearrangement uses TRBV7-2 and TRBJ1-1; maybe TRBD1 (6 bases). Germline V lookup: CDR1 SGHTA, CDR2 FQGNSA. The CDR3 length is 14 residues. V lost 3 bases to trimming and J lost 5 bases, with 13 bases between them.

The chain carries TRBV19 and TRBJ2-1; 7 bases match TRBD2. The trim removed 4 bases at V and 4 bases at J, leaving 4 bases unmatched. There are 14 residues in the CDR3. Germline lookup yields CDR1 LNHDA and CDR2 SQIVND (reference sequence). The CDR3 sequence: CASSRGLQYNEQFF. Here the CDR3 DNA reads TGTGCCAGTAGTAGGGGACTACAATACAATGAGCAGTTCTTC.